Many counts were recorded for the clone carrying this T cell receptor (beta chain). 5'RACE generated cDNA with 10-nucleotide random UMIs. Whenever a sequencing run was performed, it yielded over 170 million TCR-beta sequences from 15-18 subjects. TCRdb used MiXCR to reprocess the 5' RACE reads, holding one entry per CDR3 protein. The profile shows more than 60,000 distinct CDR3 sequences, 3.5% to 4.5% of them singletons. This entry comes from a study of neurological immune-mediated disorders. Across the whole study: A relapsing-remitting course was seen in about 90% of the roughly 35 multiple sclerosis patients and a secondary progressive course in 3.

V dropped 3 bases and J dropped 7; count of bases not matched to a gene: 11. This CDR3 is built from 16 residues. In germline, CDR1 is SGHRS, CDR2 YFSETQ. This TCR was sampled from a woman between 45 and 65 years old with multiple sclerosis. The V gene is TRBV5-1, the J gene TRBJ2-1, with 9 bases aligning to TRBD2. Source material: PBMCs. DNA for the CDR3: TGCGCCAGCAGCTGGTCGACTAGCGGCGGAGGGAATGAGCAGTTCTTC. It is translated as CASSWSTSGGGNEQFF.